This T cell receptor beta chain was sequenced during a study of blood T cell repertoires in COVID-19. For the study at large: PBMCs, B-cell-depleted T cells, or T cells provided the cDNA or gDNA that made up the material.

With 2 bases clipped from V and 4 bases from J, the junction kept 6 bases outside the gene matches. Germline CDR1 reads MNHEY; CDR2 reads SVGEGT. The CDR3 has 16 residues. TCRdb keeps only in-frame clones here, not all; method: immunoSEQ multiplex PCR. The table lists roughly 17,000 clones, 89% of them singletons, with over 4% in the top ten. This receptor was identified in a human donor in a cohort sampled during active COVID-19. The chain has TRBV6-2 or TRBV6-3 and TRBJ2-3; 10 bases are shared with TRBD2. Sequencing was carried out using peripheral blood. The CDR3 DNA sequence: TGTGCCAGCAGTTACGTTGGACTAGCGGACTCAGATACGCAGTATTTT. Encoded protein: CASSYVGLADSDTQYF.